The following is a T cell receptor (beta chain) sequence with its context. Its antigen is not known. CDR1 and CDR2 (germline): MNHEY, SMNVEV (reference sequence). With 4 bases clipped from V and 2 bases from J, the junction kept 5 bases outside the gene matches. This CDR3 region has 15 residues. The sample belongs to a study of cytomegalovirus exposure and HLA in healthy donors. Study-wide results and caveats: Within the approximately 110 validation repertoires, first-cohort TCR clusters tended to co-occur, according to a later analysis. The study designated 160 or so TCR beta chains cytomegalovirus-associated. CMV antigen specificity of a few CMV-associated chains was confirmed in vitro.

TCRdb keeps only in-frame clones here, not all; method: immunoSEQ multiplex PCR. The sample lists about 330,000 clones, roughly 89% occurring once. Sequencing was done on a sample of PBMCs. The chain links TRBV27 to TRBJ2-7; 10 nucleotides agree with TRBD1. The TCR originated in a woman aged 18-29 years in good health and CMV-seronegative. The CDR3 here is CASSSPGTGAYEQYF. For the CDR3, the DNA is TGTGCCAGCAGTTCTCCCGGGACAGGGGCCTACGAGCAGTACTTC.